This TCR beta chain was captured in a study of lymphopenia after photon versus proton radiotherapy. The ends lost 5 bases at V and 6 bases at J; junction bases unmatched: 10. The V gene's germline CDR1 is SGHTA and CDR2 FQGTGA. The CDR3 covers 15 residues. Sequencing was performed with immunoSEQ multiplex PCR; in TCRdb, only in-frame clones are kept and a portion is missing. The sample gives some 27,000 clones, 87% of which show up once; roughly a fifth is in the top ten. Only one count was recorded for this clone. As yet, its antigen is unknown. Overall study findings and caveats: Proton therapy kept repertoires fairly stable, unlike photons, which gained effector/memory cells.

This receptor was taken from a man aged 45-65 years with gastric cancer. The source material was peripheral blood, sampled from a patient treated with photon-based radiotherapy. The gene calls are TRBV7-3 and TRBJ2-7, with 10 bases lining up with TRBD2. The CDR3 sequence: CASSLQRGGLSEQYF. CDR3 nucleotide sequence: TGTGCCAGCAGCCTCCAGCGGGGGGGCTTAAGCGAGCAGTACTTC.